The 2 T cell receptor beta chains listed next were all sequenced from one sample in a study of vaccination and CD4 T cells after COVID-19. The Oncomine TCR Beta short-read assay sequenced DNA from cultured CD4+ T cells. Via MiXCR, TCRdb re-called the PCR reads, giving one row per CDR3 protein. The table has thousands of distinct CDR3 sequences, about 55% seen once. Antigens for these TCRs are unknown. Documented treatment: roughly 10-day PBMC culture with coronavirus spike peptide pools or control peptides (ViraFEST assay). Source material: CD4+ T cells from blood, cultured in vitro. The receptor source for this set is a human donor who had recovered from COVID-19.

This clonotype came up once. This chain connects TRBV6-4 to TRBJ2-7, with a tentative D call TRBD1 (6 bases). Germline V gene lookup returns CDR1 MRHNA and CDR2 SNTAGT. The CDR3 spans 15 residues. Trimming shortened V by 4 bases and J by 4 bases, and 17 bases separated the two germline ends. CDR3 coding DNA: TGTGCCAGCAGTGCCAAGGGGGACGGACCTTACGAGCAGTACTTC. Its translation: CASSAKGDGPYEQYF.

V is TRBV20-1 and J is TRBJ2-3, with 7 nucleotides matching TRBD2. The V gene end was trimmed by 3 bases and the J gene end by 5 bases; junction bases not matched to a gene: 14. Germline values: CDR1 DFQATT, CDR2 SNEGSKA (reference sequence). This CDR3 has 16 amino acids. The CDR3 region has the DNA TGCAGTGCTAGTACGTCGCGAGCGGGACGGGTAGATACGCAGTATTTT. Protein: CSASTSRAGRVDTQYF.